This TCR beta chain was recovered during a study of cytomegalovirus exposure and HLA in healthy donors. Overall study: There were under 130 million unique TCR beta sequences, drawn from about 180 million T cells, in an earlier analysis. Findings of the study overall: At a 0.05 false discovery rate, a later analysis found some 17,000 TCR beta sequences to be associated with HLA alleles.

CDR3 length equals 16 residues. CDR1 and CDR2 (germline): ENHRY, SYGVKD. J gave up 4 bases and V 10 bases, and 14 bases lay outside the gene matches. The count of this clone is one. The antigen remains undetermined. 13 Jbeta primers and 60 Vbeta primers were used for the PCR. Method: immunoSEQ multiplex PCR; TCRdb's copy keeps in-frame clones and lacks some. The table has more than 150,000 clones, 65% to 90% seen once. The source of this sequence is a girl aged 2 to 10 in good health and CMV-seropositive. The V gene is TRBV10-3, the J gene TRBJ2-1; 9 nucleotides match TRBD2. The sample consisted of PBMCs. The CDR3 loop is CATSSIAGDRYNEQFF. The DNA of the CDR3 is TGTGCCACCTCCTCCATAGCGGGAGATAGGTACAATGAGCAGTTCTTC.